This TCR beta chain is drawn from a study of cytomegalovirus exposure and HLA in healthy donors. The CDR3 is 16 amino acids. The germline V gene encodes CDR1 SGHNT and CDR2 YYREEE (reference sequence). V lost 0 bases, J lost 0 bases, and 9 bases lay in between. Primers included in the PCR were 60 Vbeta and 13 Jbeta primers. Assay used: immunoSEQ multiplex PCR; TCRdb lists only in-frame clones, some missing. Here the sample spans under 200,000 clones, roughly 68% being singletons. The sequenced sample was PBMCs. The chain combines TRBV5-4 with TRBJ1-4; D gene uncertain. The source is a woman in her 30s in good health and CMV-seronegative. In DNA form, the CDR3 reads TGTGCCAGCAGCTTGGGGCCGGGAGCAACTAATGAAAAACTGTTTTTT. Encoded protein: CASSLGPGATNEKLFF.